These 10 T cell receptor beta chains were sequenced from one sample in a study of post-analysis software for immune sequencing data. General study findings and limits: In patients, TRBV5-6, TRBV5-1 and TRBV20-1 belonged to roughly 5 TRBV segments found more frequently than in controls.

Unique molecular identifiers featured in each of the TCR beta cDNA libraries. From the PCR reads, TCRdb called clonotypes with MiXCR, one entry per CDR3 protein. Of 700,000 to 800,000 distinct CDR3 sequences in the sample, about 32% were seen once. Which antigens these TCRs recognize remains unknown. The material sequenced was blood. All receptors come from a girl aged 5-17 years with multiple sclerosis.

Notes on this clonotype: Compared with germline, one end of the junction differs, possibly owing to a read error. As DNA, the CDR3 is TGCGCCAGCAGCCTCTCCAACAATGAGCAGTTCTTC. This translates into CASSLSNNEQFF. V usage is TRBV5-1 and J usage is TRBJ2-1; unclear D gene. From germline, CDR1 is SGHRS and CDR2 YFSETQ. The length of the CDR3 is 12 residues.

The chain has TRBV11-2 and TRBJ2-1; TRBD2 is a possible D gene (5 bases). Trimming removed 6 bases at V and 3 bases at J, with 15 bases between. The CDR3 covers 15 residues. Germline CDR1 SGHAT, CDR2 FQNNGV. The CDR3 loop reads CASSRGPGNYNEQFF. DNA for the CDR3: TGTGCCAGCAGTCGCGGGCCGGGCAACTACAATGAGCAGTTCTTC. Filled out from reference TRBV11-2 and TRBJ2-1, the complete variable domain reads EAGVAQSPRYKIIEKRQSVAFWCNPISGHATLYWYQQILGQGPKLLIQFQNNGVVDDSQLPKDRFSAERLKGVDSTLKIQPAKLEDSAVYLCASSRGPGNYNEQFFGPGTRLTVL.

This clonotype was found many times. V is TRBV5-1 and J is TRBJ2-5; maybe TRBD2 (6 bases). Trimming removed 1 base from V and 5 bases from J, with 15 bases in between. The CDR3 runs 15 residues. Germline lookup yields CDR1 SGHRS and CDR2 YFSETQ. CDR3 nucleotide sequence: TGCGCCAGCAGCTTGCGGGCTGGGGAGGATGAGACCCAGTACTTC. Protein: CASSLRAGEDETQYF.

The chain couples TRBV5-1 to TRBJ2-1, with D perhaps TRBD1 (6 bases). Per the germline V gene, CDR1 is SGHRS and CDR2 is YFSETQ. The length of the CDR3 is 14 residues. The V end was cut by 2 bases, the J end by 3 bases, with 9 bases between. The DNA for the CDR3 is TGCGCCAGCAGCTTCAGGGGAGTCTACAATGAGCAGTTCTTC. It specifies CASSFRGVYNEQFF.

This rearrangement joins TRBV5-1 to TRBJ1-2; no clear D. Trimming stripped 0 bases from V and 2 bases from J, with 11 bases between. This CDR3 has 15 amino acids. Germline values: CDR1 SGHRS, CDR2 YFSETQ. The CDR3 DNA sequence: TGCGCCAGCAGCTTGGGGTTAGGACGGAACTATGGCTACACCTTC. Its translation is CASSLGLGRNYGYTF.

The rearrangement uses TRBV27 and TRBJ2-3, with TRBD1 identical over 8 bases. Germline CDR1 is MNHEY and CDR2 is SMNVEV (reference sequence). The CDR3 has 14 residues. V lost 8 bases, J lost 2 bases, and 6 bases stayed unmatched. CDR3: CASLGQGYTDTQYF. DNA for the CDR3: TGTGCCAGCCTCGGACAGGGCTACACAGATACGCAGTATTTT.

The chain uses TRBV4-1 and TRBJ1-2; the match to TRBD1 covers 9 bases. The germline gives CDR1 MGHRA, CDR2 YSYEKL. V shed 1 base, J shed 7 bases, and the junction held 4 bases outside the gene matches. CDR3 length: 14 amino acids. CDR3 DNA: TGCGCCAGCAGCCAAGGGACAGGGGCCCTTGGCTACACCTTC. Residues: CASSQGTGALGYTF.

The chain is built from TRBV7-2 and TRBJ2-1, with 8 positions matching TRBD1. The CDR3 loop spans 14 amino acids. CDR1 is SGHTA, CDR2 FQGNSA, per germline. V shed 2 bases, J shed 8 bases, and the junction held 5 bases outside the gene matches. CDR3 protein: CASSLTRQGYEQFF. The CDR3, as DNA: TGTGCCAGCAGCTTAACGAGACAGGGGTATGAGCAGTTCTTC.

This clonotype was picked up a small number of times. The rearrangement joins TRBV12-3 or TRBV12-4 to TRBJ2-4; 8 bases map to TRBD1. Germline trimming cut 5 bases from V and 5 bases from J; bases unmatched to any gene: 8. The CDR3 extends over 15 amino acids. The CDR3 reads CASSRNRGVENIQYF. The CDR3 bases are TGTGCCAGCAGTCGAAACAGGGGGGTAGAAAACATTCAGTACTTC.

This chain uses TRBV15 with TRBJ1-2; TRBD1 might be the D (5 bases). CDR1 and CDR2 (germline): LNHNV, YYDKDF (reference sequence). The CDR3 is 16 residues long. Trimming stripped 5 bases from V and 0 bases from J, with 16 bases between. CDR3 loop: CATSSDGGEANYGYTF. For the CDR3, the DNA is TGTGCCACCAGCTCAGACGGGGGGGAGGCTAACTATGGCTACACCTTC.